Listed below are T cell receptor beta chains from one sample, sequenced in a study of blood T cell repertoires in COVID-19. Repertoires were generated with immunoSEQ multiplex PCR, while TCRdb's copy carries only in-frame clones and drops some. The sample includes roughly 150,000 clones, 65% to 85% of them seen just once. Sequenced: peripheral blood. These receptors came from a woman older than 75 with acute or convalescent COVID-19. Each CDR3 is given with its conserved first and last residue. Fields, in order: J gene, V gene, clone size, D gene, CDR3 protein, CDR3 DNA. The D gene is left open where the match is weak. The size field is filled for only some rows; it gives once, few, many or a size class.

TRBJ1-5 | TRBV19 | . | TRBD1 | CASSPTGGNQPQHF | TGTGCCAGTAGTCCGACAGGGGGCAATCAGCCCCAGCATTTT
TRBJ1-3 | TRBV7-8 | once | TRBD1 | CASSLRTGYSGNTIYF | TGTGCCAGCAGCTTAAGGACAGGATACTCTGGAAACACCATATATTTT
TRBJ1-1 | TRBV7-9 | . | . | CASSLVSSEAFF | TGTGCCAGCAGCTTAGTTTCGAGTGAAGCTTTCTTT
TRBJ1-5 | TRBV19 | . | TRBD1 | CASTGTGGFNQPQHF | TGTGCCAGTACCGGAACAGGGGGTTTCAATCAGCCCCAGCATTTT
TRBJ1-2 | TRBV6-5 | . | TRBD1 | CASRTGGVSYTF | TGTGCCAGCAGGACAGGGGGCGTGAGCTACACCTTC
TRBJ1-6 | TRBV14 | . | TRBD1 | CASSLGTGLSPLHF | TGTGCCAGCAGCCTAGGGACAGGACTCTCACCCCTCCACTTT
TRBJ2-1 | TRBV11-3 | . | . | CASSNKYNEQFF | TGTGCCAGCAGCAACAAATACAATGAGCAGTTCTTC
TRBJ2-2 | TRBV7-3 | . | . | CASSPDRAGELFF | TGTGCCAGCAGCCCCGATCGCGCCGGGGAGCTGTTTTTT
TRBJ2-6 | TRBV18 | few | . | CASSSRTRSPISGANVLTF | TGTGCCAGCTCCTCTCGGACACGATCCCCGATCTCTGGGGCCAACGTCCTGACTTTC
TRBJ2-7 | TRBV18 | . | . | CASSLNRESTYEQYF | TGTGCCAGCTCACTTAACCGGGAGAGCACCTACGAGCAGTACTTC
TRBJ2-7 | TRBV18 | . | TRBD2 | CASSPPGLAGAPYEQYF | TGTGCCAGCTCACCACCGGGACTAGCGGGGGCACCCTACGAGCAGTACTTC
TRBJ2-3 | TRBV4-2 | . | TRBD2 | CASSQDHEGGPDTQYF | TGTGCCAGCAGCCAAGATCACGAGGGAGGGCCAGATACGCAGTATTTT
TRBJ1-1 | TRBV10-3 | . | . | CAISEPPGRENTEAFF | TGTGCCATCAGTGAGCCACCCGGGAGGGAGAACACTGAAGCTTTCTTT
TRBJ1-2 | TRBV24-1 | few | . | CATSDGGYSGYTF | TGTGCCACCAGTGATGGGGGGTACTCTGGCTACACCTTC
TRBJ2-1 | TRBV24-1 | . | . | CATSDPPTREQFF | TGTGCCACCAGTGATCCCCCGACAAGGGAGCAGTTCTTC
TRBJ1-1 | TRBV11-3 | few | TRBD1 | CASSKYPGQGKTEAFF | TGTGCCAGCAGCAAATACCCGGGACAGGGGAAGACTGAAGCTTTCTTT
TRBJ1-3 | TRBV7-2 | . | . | CASSFIRGTGNTIYF | TGTGCCAGCAGCTTTATCAGGGGAACTGGAAACACCATATATTTT
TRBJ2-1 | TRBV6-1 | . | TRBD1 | CASSDILGQGTLWAYNEQFF | TGTGCCAGCAGTGATATCCTTGGACAGGGAACGTTGTGGGCCTACAATGAGCAGTTCTTC
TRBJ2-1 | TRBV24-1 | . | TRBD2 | CATSDELAGNINEQFF | TGTGCCACCAGTGATGAACTAGCGGGGAATATCAATGAGCAGTTCTTC
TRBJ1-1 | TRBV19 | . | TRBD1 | CASSRQGLEAFF | TGTGCCAGTAGTCGACAGGGGCTTGAAGCTTTCTTT
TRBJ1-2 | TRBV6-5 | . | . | CASSPVGGYGYTF | TGTGCCAGCAGCCCCGTAGGGGGCTATGGCTACACCTTC
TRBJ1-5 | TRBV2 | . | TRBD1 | CASSPGQSTNQPQHF | TGTGCCAGCAGTCCGGGACAGAGTACTAATCAGCCCCAGCATTTT
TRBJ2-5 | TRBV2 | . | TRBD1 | CASAPGGQETQYF | TGTGCCAGCGCGCCAGGGGGACAAGAGACCCAGTACTTC
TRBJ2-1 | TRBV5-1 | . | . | CASSFADGSSYNEQFF | TGCGCCAGCAGCTTCGCGGACGGGAGCTCCTACAATGAGCAGTTCTTC
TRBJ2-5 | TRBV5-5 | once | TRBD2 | CASSFSGGETQYF | TGTGCCAGCAGTTTTAGCGGGGGGGAGACCCAGTACTTC
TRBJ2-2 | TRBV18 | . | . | CATQNTGELFF | TGTGCCACACAGAACACCGGGGAGCTGTTTTTT
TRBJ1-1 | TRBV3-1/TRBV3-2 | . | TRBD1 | CATRTGHLGGTEAFF | TGTGCCACCAGGACAGGGCACCTCGGAGGCACTGAAGCTTTCTTT
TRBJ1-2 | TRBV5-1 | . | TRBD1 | CASSNGQGSYGYTF | TGCGCCAGCAGCAACGGACAGGGCTCCTATGGCTACACCTTC
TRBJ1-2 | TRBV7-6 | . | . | CASSLAGGYGYTF | TGTGCCAGCAGCTTAGCGGGAGGGTATGGCTACACCTTC
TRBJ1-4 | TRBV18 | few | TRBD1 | CASSSRDRGANEKLFF | TGTGCCAGCTCATCCCGGGACAGGGGAGCTAATGAAAAACTGTTTTTT
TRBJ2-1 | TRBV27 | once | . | CASGVGQGISNEQFF | TGTGCCAGCGGAGTGGGCCAGGGGATTTCAAATGAGCAGTTCTTC
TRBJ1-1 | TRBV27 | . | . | CASRGHQGASSTEAFF | TGTGCCAGCAGGGGGCACCAAGGGGCGAGCTCCACTGAAGCTTTCTTT
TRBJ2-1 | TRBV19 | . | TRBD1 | CASSTTGTGGYNEQFF | TGTGCCAGTAGTACTACCGGGACAGGGGGCTACAATGAGCAGTTCTTC
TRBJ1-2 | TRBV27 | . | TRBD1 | CASRTGGNGYTF | TGTGCCAGCAGGACAGGGGGCAATGGCTACACCTTC
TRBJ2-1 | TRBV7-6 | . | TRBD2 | CASSSGLAGEGYEQFF | TGTGCCAGCAGCTCGGGACTAGCGGGAGAGGGATATGAGCAGTTCTTC
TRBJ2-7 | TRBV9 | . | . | CASSPGGQTAYEQYF | TGTGCCAGCAGTCCCGGAGGACAGACGGCCTACGAGCAGTACTTC
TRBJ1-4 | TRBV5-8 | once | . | CASSWASNEKLFF | TGTGCCAGCAGCTGGGCAAGTAATGAAAAACTGTTTTTT
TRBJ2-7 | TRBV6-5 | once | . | CASSYSPGPYEQYF | TGTGCCAGCAGTTACTCTCCAGGGCCCTACGAGCAGTACTTC
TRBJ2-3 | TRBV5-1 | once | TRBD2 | CASSLAATSGGADTQYF | TGCGCCAGCAGCTTGGCCGCTACTAGCGGGGGGGCAGATACGCAGTATTTT
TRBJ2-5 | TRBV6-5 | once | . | CASLGGGEETQYF | TGTGCCAGCTTAGGGGGCGGGGAAGAGACCCAGTACTTC
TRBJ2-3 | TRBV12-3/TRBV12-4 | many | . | CASSFEPHTQYF | TGTGCCAGCAGTTTTGAGCCACATACGCAGTATTTT
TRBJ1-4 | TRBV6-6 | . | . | CASTRSFNEKLFF | TGTGCCAGCACCAGGTCATTTAATGAAAAACTGTTTTTT
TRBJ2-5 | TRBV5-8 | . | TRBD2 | CASSTSGRREETQYF | TGTGCCAGCAGCACTAGCGGGAGACGAGAAGAGACCCAGTACTTC
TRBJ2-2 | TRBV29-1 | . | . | CSVRQTVDTGELFF | TGCAGCGTTAGACAGACGGTGGACACCGGGGAGCTGTTTTTT
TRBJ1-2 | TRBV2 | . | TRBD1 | CASTVQGQGYGYTF | TGTGCCAGCACCGTACAGGGGCAAGGGTATGGCTACACCTTC
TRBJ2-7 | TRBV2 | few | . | CASSDRSGQYF | TGTGCCAGCAGCGACAGGAGTGGGCAGTACTTC
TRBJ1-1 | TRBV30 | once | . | CAWSRDYGLNTEAFF | TGTGCCTGGAGCCGGGATTATGGGCTGAACACTGAAGCTTTCTTT